This T cell receptor (beta chain) was profiled in a study of Ad26.COV2.S vaccination and SARS-CoV-2 variants. Looking at the study overall: Sample donor was a member of the COV1001 Ad26.COV2.S trial arm. Each vaccinee took Ad26.COV2.S intramuscularly, once or twice 56 days apart.

Overall study results and limits: Breadth of non-spike TCRs did not differ between vaccinees and placebo recipients. Overall T cell responses may have been underestimated by the analyses of TCR breadth and depth.

Sample treatment: 19 received Ad26.COV2.S at low or high dose, single or two shots; five or six received placebo; per-sample allocation not given. Each sample was drawn 63 days after the first injection (of vaccine or placebo). There are 16 residues in the CDR3. The germline CDR1 and CDR2 sequences are SGHDN and FVKESK. V was trimmed by 0 bases and J by 4 bases, leaving 13 bases between them. The table lists this clone with a few counts. Antigen specificity is unknown. Generated by immunoSEQ multiplex PCR, the TCRdb table keeps only in-frame clones and is missing some. Counted here are approximately 300,000 clones, 85% to 90% occurring once; the ten biggest clones make up roughly 2.1%.

Sequences were derived from peripheral blood, sampled in a trial of Ad26.COV2.S vaccine versus placebo. The TCR comes from a person aged 18-60 years who received the Ad26.COV2.S COVID-19 vaccine or a placebo. This chain uses TRBV14 with TRBJ1-3; possibly TRBD1 for D (5 bases). DNA of the CDR3: TGTGCCAGCAGCCAAGATCTTTGGGGGGACGGAAACACCATATATTTT. This gives the protein CASSQDLWGDGNTIYF.